The 23 T cell receptor beta chains below all came from one sample that was sequenced in a study of blood T cells in healthy people across ages. PCR was performed a second time for about 7 to 12 cycles using a sample-barcoded 5' primer and a J-beta primer mix. TCRdb called the 5' RACE reads again in MiXCR, with one record for every CDR3 protein. The repertoire includes about a million distinct CDR3 sequences, roughly 47% of them detected once, and 20% to 25% sits in the top ten. Sequencing input: blood. Every receptor here comes from a woman aged 55 to 70 in good health.

With respect to this clonotype: A much larger clone differs by one base, so this may be a read error. The chain employs TRBV2 and TRBJ2-7; 7 nucleotides line up with TRBD1. The CDR3 runs 12 residues. Germline CDR1 is SNHLY and CDR2 is FYNNEI. The V and J ends lost 8 bases and 3 bases, in that order; junction bases with no gene match: 4. The CDR3 bases are TGTGCCAGCGGACAGGAGGACTACGAGCAGTACTTC. It codes for CASGQEDYEQYF.

J is TRBJ2-1 and V is TRBV20-1; D is uncertain. Germline assignment: CDR1 DFQATT and CDR2 SNEGSKA (reference sequence). This CDR3 has 10 residues. Between the trimmed V and J ends, which lost 5 bases and 6 bases, there was a span of 5 bases. Here the CDR3 DNA reads TGCAGTGCTTGGTGCAATGAGCAGTTCTTC. Its protein product is CSAWCNEQFF.

This clonotype was recorded at least ten times. This sequence joins TRBV11-2 and TRBJ2-5, with 7 bases matching TRBD2. After removal of 4 bases from V and 5 bases from J, the junction contained 1 base not matched to a gene. The CDR3 sequence is 12 residues long. Germline-derived CDR1 and CDR2 are SGHAT and FQNNGV. In nucleotides, the CDR3 is TGTGCCAGCAGCTGGGGGGGTGAGACCCAGTACTTC. It specifies CASSWGGETQYF. Together with reference TRBV11-2 and TRBJ2-5, the CDR3 gives the full variable domain: EAGVAQSPRYKIIEKRQSVAFWCNPISGHATLYWYQQILGQGPKLLIQFQNNGVVDDSQLPKDRFSAERLKGVDSTLKIQPAKLEDSAVYLCASSWGGETQYFGPGTRLLVL.

This clonotype came up a few times. The junction departs from the called germline gene at one end, perhaps through a read error. The chain employs TRBV6-5 and TRBJ1-2, with TRBD1 matching 10 bases. Per the germline V gene, CDR1 is MNHEY and CDR2 is SVGAGI. The CDR3 consists of 15 residues. CDR3 in amino acids: CASSPAGTGDYGYTF. Here the CDR3 DNA reads TGTGCCAGCAGTCCCGCGGGGACAGGGGACTATGGTTACACCTTC.

J is TRBJ2-5 and V is TRBV7-2; no firm D call. The V gene lost 3 bases and the J gene lost 5 bases, with 16 bases spanning the gap. The CDR3 is 15 residues long. Germline CDR1 is SGHTA and CDR2 is FQGNSA. CDR3 loop: CASSLQPLRLETQYF. CDR3 bases: TGTGCCAGCAGCTTGCAGCCCTTGCGGTTGGAGACCCAGTACTTC.

The rearrangement uses TRBV6-2 or TRBV6-3 and TRBJ2-5; 9 positions agree with TRBD1. Gene TRBJ2-7 matches the end of the DNA better, so the J call may be wrong. Germline loops: CDR1 MNHEY, CDR2 SVGEGT. This CDR3 is 12 amino acids long. CDR3 bases: TGTGCCAGCAGAAGGACAGGGGTCGAGCAGTACTTC. Residues: CASRRTGVEQYF.

This clonotype was observed many times. The chain employs TRBV15 and TRBJ2-7, with D possibly matching TRBD2 (5 bases). Per germline, CDR1 LNHNV and CDR2 YYDKDF (reference sequence). The CDR3 totals 15 residues. Trimming took off 6 bases at V and 7 bases at J, with 22 bases between the two ends. The CDR3 sequence: CATRQSVASTGEQYF. CDR3 coding DNA: TGTGCCACCAGGCAGTCGGTAGCGTCTACCGGAGAGCAGTACTTC.

This chain connects TRBV25-1 to TRBJ2-7; weak D call: TRBD2 (5 bases). This CDR3 contains 15 residues. Trimming shortened V by 4 bases and J by 5 bases, and 18 bases separated the two germline ends. Germline V lookup: CDR1 MGHDK, CDR2 SYGVNS. The CDR3 loop is CASSARGRAGDEQYF. The DNA for the CDR3 is TGTGCCAGCAGTGCTCGGGGAAGGGCAGGCGACGAGCAGTACTTC.

This chain links TRBV5-1 with TRBJ2-1, with a tentative D call TRBD1 (6 bases). Germline-derived CDR1 and CDR2 are SGHRS and YFSETQ. The CDR3 is 16 residues long. Trimming left V 3 bases short and J 3 bases short, with 16 bases between. The CDR3 region is CASSSPGRGHYNEQFF. CDR3 nucleotide sequence: TGCGCCAGCAGCTCCCCTGGCAGGGGTCACTACAATGAGCAGTTCTTC.

The V call is TRBV6-5, the J call TRBJ2-7; 7 bases are shared with TRBD1. The length of the CDR3 is 12 residues. J lost 4 bases, V lost 8 bases, and 5 bases had no gene match. The germline CDR1 and CDR2 sequences are MNHEY and SVGAGI. In nucleotides, the CDR3 is TGTGCCAGCTGGGACAGAAAATACGAGCAGTACTTC. This translates into CASWDRKYEQYF.

The V gene is TRBV5-8, the J gene TRBJ2-5, with unresolved D. V was trimmed by 0 bases and J by 9 bases, leaving 12 bases between them. The CDR3 sequence is 13 residues long. The germline CDR1 and CDR2 sequences are SGHTS and YDEGEE. The CDR3 nucleotides read TGTGCCAGCAGCTTGGGGATGATCCGGGCCCAGTACTTC. Protein product: CASSLGMIRAQYF. The full variable domain, with the rest looked up from reference TRBV5-8 and TRBJ2-5, is EAGVTQSPTHLIKTRGQQATLRCSPISGHTSVYWYQQALGLGLQFLLWYDEGEERNRGNFPPRFSGRQFPNYSSELNVNALELEDSALYLCASSLGMIRAQYFGPGTRLLVL.

This chain connects TRBV18 to TRBJ2-1; D unresolved. The end of the DNA aligns better with TRBJ2-7, so the J call may be wrong. The CDR3 has 12 amino acids. Germline loops: CDR1 KGHSH, CDR2 LQKENI. The CDR3, as DNA: TGTGCCAGCTCAGAGACCTACCACGAGCAGTACTTC. Protein sequence: CASSETYHEQYF.

This chain links TRBV15 with TRBJ2-5, with 7 bases fitting TRBD2. CDR1 is LNHNV, CDR2 YYDKDF, per germline (reference sequence). There are 12 residues in the CDR3. The J segment lost 11 bases and the V segment lost 3 bases, leaving 6 bases of the junction unmatched. The CDR3 bases are TGTGCCACCAGCAGTGGGGGGGGAGAGCAGTACTTC. It specifies CATSSGGGEQYF.

This clonotype was detected a few times. This chain connects TRBV4-1 to TRBJ2-4; D is uncertain. This CDR3 comprises 14 residues. Trimming shortened V by 0 bases and J by 13 bases, and 16 bases separated the two germline ends. Germline loops: CDR1 MGHRA, CDR2 YSYEKL. The CDR3 DNA follows: TGCGCCAGCAGCCAAGACCTAAGGCTCCGTGAGCAGTACTTC. It is translated as CASSQDLRLREQYF.

Only a few counts were recorded for this clonotype. J is TRBJ2-5 and V is TRBV7-7; D ambiguous. V lost 1 base and J 7 bases, leaving 13 bases between the germline ends. This CDR3 has 14 residues. Per germline, CDR1 SSHAT and CDR2 FNYEAQ (reference sequence). CDR3 bases: TGTGCCAGCAGCTTAGGGCGCCAAGGTGGGACCCAGTACTTC. Protein product: CASSLGRQGGTQYF.

This clonotype has just a few counts. The V gene is TRBV18, the J gene TRBJ2-7, with D possibly TRBD2 on 6 matching bases. The DNA end lines up better with TRBJ2-5; the J call may be wrong. There are 16 residues in the CDR3. In germline, CDR1 is KGHSH, CDR2 LQKENI. The CDR3 loop is CASSPLGGTDDTTQYF. The CDR3 DNA reads as TGTGCCAGCTCACCACTTGGAGGGACGGACGATACGACCCAGTACTTC.

The chain has TRBV20-1 and TRBJ2-1; D unresolved. Trimming left V 2 bases short and J 9 bases short, with 14 bases between. There are 13 residues in the CDR3. CDR1 and CDR2 from the germline V gene are DFQATT and SNEGSKA (reference sequence). The DNA of the CDR3 is TGCAGTGCTAGACCCGGACCCAGAAGTGAGCAGTTCTTC. This sequence encodes CSARPGPRSEQFF.

V is TRBV11-2 and J is TRBJ2-1, with 9 bases identical to TRBD2. V lost 5 bases to trimming and J lost 8 bases; unmatched junction nucleotides: 10. The V gene's germline CDR1 is SGHAT and CDR2 FQNNGV. This CDR3 region has 15 residues. The chain's CDR3 is CASSRPGLASHEQFF. In DNA form, the CDR3 reads TGTGCCAGCAGCCGACCGGGACTAGCCAGCCATGAGCAGTTCTTC.

This clonotype appeared once. The rearrangement uses TRBV12-3 or TRBV12-4 and TRBJ2-2; D is possibly TRBD2 (5 bases). Trimming cost V 0 bases and J 2 bases, with 13 bases left between them. The length of the CDR3 is 17 residues. The CDR3 nucleotides are TGTGCCAGCAGTTTAGCGCTAGTCGGGGTCAACACCGGGGAGCTGTTTTTT. As protein: CASSLALVGVNTGELFF.

This clonotype has just a few counts. This rearrangement joins TRBV12-3 or TRBV12-4 to TRBJ1-2; D is perhaps TRBD1 (6 bases). This CDR3 comprises 13 residues. Deletions cut 4 bases from V and 4 bases from J, with 10 bases between. CDR3 bases: TGTGCCAGCAGTTACAGGGTCGGCTATGGCTACACCTTC. It specifies CASSYRVGYGYTF.

V is TRBV20-1 and J is TRBJ2-7; 9 nucleotides line up with TRBD2. The CDR3 runs to 13 residues. J lost 2 bases, V lost 6 bases, and 5 bases had no gene match. The germline V gene encodes CDR1 DFQATT and CDR2 SNEGSKA (reference sequence). In DNA, the CDR3 is TGCAGTGCCGAAGCGGGGGGTGCCTACGAGCAGTACTTC. As protein: CSAEAGGAYEQYF.

The chain links TRBV3-1 to TRBJ2-1, with 11 bases that match TRBD2. V dropped 4 bases and J dropped 7; count of bases not matched to a gene: 6. The CDR3 contains 15 residues. The germline gives CDR1 LGHDT, CDR2 YNNKEL (reference sequence). The CDR3 sequence is CASSLQLAGANEQFF. The CDR3 nucleotides are TGTGCCAGCAGCCTGCAACTAGCGGGAGCTAATGAGCAGTTCTTC.

This clonotype has a handful of counts. Since a much larger clone is just one base distant, this may be a read error. The chain has TRBV28 and TRBJ1-5; tentatively, D is TRBD1 (5 bases). CDR3 size: 17 residues. Trimming removed 6 bases at V and 0 bases at J, with 18 bases between. Germline lookup yields CDR1 MDHEN and CDR2 SYDVKM. As DNA, the CDR3 is TGTGCCAGCAGCTGGGGGGGTCCTGCAAATAGCAATCAGCCCCAGCATTTT. This translates into CASSWGGPANSNQPQHF.